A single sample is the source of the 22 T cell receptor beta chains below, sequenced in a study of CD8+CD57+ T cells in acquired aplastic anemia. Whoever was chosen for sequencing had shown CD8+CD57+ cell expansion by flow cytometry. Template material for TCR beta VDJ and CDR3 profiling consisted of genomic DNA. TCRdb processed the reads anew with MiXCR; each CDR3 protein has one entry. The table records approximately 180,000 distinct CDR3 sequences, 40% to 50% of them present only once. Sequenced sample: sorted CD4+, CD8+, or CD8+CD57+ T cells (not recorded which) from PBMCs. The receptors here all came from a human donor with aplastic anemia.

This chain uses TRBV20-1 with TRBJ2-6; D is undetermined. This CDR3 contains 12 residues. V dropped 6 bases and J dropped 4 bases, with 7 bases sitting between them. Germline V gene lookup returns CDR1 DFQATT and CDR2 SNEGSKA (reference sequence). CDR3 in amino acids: CSADAGANVLTF. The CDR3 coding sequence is TGCAGTGCCGACGCAGGGGCCAACGTCCTGACTTTC.

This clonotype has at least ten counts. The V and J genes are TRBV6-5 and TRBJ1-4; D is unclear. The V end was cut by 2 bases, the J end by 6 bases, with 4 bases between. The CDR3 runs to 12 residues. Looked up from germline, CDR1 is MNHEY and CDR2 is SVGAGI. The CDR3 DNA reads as TGTGCCAGCAGTTACGGAGATGAAAAACTGTTTTTT. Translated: CASSYGDEKLFF.

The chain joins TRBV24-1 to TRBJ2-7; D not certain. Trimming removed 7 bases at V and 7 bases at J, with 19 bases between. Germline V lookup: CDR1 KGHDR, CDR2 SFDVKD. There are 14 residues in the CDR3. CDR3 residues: CATRDSSGMGEQYF. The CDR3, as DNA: TGTGCCACCAGGGATAGCAGTGGTATGGGAGAGCAGTACTTC.

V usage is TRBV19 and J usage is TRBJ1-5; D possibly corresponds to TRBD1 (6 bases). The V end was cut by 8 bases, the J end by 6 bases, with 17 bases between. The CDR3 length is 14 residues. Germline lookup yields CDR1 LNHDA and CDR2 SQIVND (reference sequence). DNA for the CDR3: TGTGCCAGTTACGAGACAGGCACTTTTCAGCCCCAGCATTTT. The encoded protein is CASYETGTFQPQHF.

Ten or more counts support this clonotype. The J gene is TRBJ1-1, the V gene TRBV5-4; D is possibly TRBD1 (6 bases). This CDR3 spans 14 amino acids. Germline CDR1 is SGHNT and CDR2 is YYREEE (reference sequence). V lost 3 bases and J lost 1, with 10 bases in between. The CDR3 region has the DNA TGTGCCAGCAGCTCTCCGGGACAGAACACTGAAGCTTTCTTT. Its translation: CASSSPGQNTEAFF.

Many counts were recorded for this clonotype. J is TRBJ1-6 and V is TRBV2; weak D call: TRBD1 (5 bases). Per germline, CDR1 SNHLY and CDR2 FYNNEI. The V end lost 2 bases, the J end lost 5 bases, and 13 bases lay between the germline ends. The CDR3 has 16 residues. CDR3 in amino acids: CASSELGTANNSPLHF. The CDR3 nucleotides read TGTGCCAGCAGTGAATTGGGGACCGCGAATAATTCACCCCTCCACTTT.

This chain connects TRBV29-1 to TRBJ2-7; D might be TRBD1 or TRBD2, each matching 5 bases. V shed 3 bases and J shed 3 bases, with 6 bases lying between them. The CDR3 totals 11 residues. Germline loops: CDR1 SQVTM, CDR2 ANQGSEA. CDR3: CSVERGYEQYF. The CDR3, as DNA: TGCAGCGTTGAGAGGGGCTACGAGCAGTACTTC.

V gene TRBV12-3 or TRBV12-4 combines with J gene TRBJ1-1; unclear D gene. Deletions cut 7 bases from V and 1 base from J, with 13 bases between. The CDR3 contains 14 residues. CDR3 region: CASNRPGRNTEAFF. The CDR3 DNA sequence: TGTGCCAGCAACCGCCCCGGACGGAACACTGAAGCTTTCTTT.

The CDR3 DNA follows: TGTGCCAGCAACAAACCGGGACAGGGGGGAGGAAACACTGAAGCTTTCTTT. Translated: CASNKPGQGGGNTEAFF. The chain is built from TRBV6-6 and TRBJ1-1, with 11 bases fitting TRBD1. Looked up from germline, CDR1 is MNHNY and CDR2 is SVGAGI (reference sequence). The CDR3 runs to 17 residues. Unmatched junction bases numbered 12, after V lost 7 bases and J lost 2 bases.

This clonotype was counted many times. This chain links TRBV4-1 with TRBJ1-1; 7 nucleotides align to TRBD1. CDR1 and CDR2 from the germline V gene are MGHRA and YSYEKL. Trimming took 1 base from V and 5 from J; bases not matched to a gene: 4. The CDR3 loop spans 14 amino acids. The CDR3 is CASSQVGRGTEAFF. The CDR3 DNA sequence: TGCGCCAGCAGCCAAGTGGGCAGGGGGACTGAAGCTTTCTTT.

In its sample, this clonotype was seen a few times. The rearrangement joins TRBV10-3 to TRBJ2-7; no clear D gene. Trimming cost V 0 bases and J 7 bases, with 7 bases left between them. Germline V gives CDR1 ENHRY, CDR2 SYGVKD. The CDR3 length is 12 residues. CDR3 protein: CAISESESEQYF. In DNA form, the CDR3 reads TGTGCCATCAGTGAGTCGGAATCAGAGCAGTACTTC.

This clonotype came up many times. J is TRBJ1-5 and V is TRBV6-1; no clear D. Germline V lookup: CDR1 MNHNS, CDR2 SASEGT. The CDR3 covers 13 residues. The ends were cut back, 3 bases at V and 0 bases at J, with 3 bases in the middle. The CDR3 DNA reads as TGTGCCAGCAGTGAGGCTAGCAATCAGCCCCAGCATTTT. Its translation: CASSEASNQPQHF.

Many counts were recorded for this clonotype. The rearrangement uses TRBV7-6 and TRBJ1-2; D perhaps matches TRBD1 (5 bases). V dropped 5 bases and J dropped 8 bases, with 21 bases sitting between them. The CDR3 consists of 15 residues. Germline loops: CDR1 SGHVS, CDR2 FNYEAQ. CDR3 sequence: CASSPMRDPDKGYTF. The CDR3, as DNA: TGTGCCAGCAGCCCGATGAGGGACCCCGATAAGGGCTACACCTTC.

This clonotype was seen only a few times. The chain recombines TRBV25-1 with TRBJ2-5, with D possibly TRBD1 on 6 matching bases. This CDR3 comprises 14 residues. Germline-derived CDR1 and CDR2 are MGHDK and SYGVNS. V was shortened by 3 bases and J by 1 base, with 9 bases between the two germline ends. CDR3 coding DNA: TGTGCCAGCAGTGATTTGGACAGCCAAGAGACCCAGTACTTC. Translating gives CASSDLDSQETQYF.

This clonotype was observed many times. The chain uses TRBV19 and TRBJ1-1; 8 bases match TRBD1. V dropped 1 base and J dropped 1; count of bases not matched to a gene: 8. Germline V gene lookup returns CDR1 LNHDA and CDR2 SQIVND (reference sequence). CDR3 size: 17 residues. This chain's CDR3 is CASSIAGGRGQNTEAFF. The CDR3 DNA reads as TGTGCCAGTAGTATAGCCGGGGGCAGGGGGCAGAACACTGAAGCTTTCTTT.

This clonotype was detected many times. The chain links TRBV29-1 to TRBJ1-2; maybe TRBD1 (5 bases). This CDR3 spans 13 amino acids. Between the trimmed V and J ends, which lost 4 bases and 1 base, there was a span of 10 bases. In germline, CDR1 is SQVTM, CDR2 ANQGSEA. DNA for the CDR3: TGCAGCGTTGGGGGGGTCGGTAACTATGGCTACACCTTC. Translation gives CSVGGVGNYGYTF.

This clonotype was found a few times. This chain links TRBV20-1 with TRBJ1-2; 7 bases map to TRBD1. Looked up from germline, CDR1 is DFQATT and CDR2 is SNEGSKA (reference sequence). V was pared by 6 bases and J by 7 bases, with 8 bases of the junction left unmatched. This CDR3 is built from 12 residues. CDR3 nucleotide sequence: TGCAGTGCCCGACAGGGAGCGCGTGGCTACACCTTC. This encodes CSARQGARGYTF.

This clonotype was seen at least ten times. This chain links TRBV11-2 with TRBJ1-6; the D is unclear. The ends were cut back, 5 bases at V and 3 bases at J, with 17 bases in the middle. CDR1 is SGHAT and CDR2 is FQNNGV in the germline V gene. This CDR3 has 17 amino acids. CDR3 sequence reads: CASSPLDTIGYNSPLHF. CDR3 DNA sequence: TGTGCCAGCAGCCCGCTCGACACAATAGGCTATAATTCACCCCTCCACTTT.

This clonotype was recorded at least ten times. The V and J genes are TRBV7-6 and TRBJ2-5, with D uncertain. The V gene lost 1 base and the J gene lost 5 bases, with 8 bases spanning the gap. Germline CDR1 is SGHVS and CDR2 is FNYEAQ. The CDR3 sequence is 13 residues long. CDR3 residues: CASSLVVGETQYF. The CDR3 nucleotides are TGTGCCAGCAGCTTAGTAGTCGGTGAGACCCAGTACTTC.

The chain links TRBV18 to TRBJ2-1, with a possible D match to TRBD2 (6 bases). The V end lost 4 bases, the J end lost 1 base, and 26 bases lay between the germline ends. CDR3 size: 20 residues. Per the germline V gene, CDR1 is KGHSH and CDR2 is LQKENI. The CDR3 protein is CASSLQTPRPGTRSYNEQFF. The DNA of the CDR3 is TGTGCCAGCTCACTTCAAACGCCCCGACCCGGGACTCGATCCTACAATGAGCAGTTCTTC. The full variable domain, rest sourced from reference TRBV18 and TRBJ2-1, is NAGVMQNPRHLVRRRGQEARLRCSPMKGHSHVYWYRQLPEEGLKFMVYLQKENIIDESGMPKERFSAEFPKEGPSILRIQQVVRGDSAAYFCASSLQTPRPGTRSYNEQFFGPGTRLTVL.

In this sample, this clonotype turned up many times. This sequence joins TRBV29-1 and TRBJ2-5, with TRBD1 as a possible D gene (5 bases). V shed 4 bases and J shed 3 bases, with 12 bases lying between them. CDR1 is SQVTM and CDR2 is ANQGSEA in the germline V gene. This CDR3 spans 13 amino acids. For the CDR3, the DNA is TGCAGCGTTGGAATGACAGCCAAAGAGACCCAGTACTTC. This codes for CSVGMTAKETQYF.

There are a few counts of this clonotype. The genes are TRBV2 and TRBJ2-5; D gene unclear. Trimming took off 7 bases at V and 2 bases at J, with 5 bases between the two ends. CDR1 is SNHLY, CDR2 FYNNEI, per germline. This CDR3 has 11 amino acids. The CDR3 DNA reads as TGTGCCAGCAAGATTCAAGAGACCCAGTACTTC. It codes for CASKIQETQYF.